This is a list of T cell receptor beta chains from one sample in a study of T cells after yellow fever vaccination. TCRdb re-analysed the 5' RACE reads in MiXCR, keeping a single row per CDR3 protein. The repertoire holds about 580,000 distinct CDR3 sequences, with 17% as singletons. Sequences were derived from PBMCs, sampled around 5 days after the first yellow fever vaccination. Receptors originate from a man between 18 and 35 years old who received the YFV17D yellow fever vaccine. Each CDR3 is given with its conserved first and last residue. Fields, in order: D gene, clone size, J gene, V gene, CDR3 DNA, CDR3 protein. D genes are given only for firm matches. Some rows mark clone size as missing; the rest say once, few, many or name a class of expanded clone.

D gene: NA; clone size: few; J gene: TRBJ2-7; V gene: TRBV14; CDR3 DNA: TGTGCCAGCGGGGAGACCTCCTACGAGCAGTACTTC; CDR3 protein: CASGETSYEQYF
D gene: NA; clone size: few; J gene: TRBJ2-5; V gene: TRBV19; CDR3 DNA: TGTGCCATCTCACCGCCGGGGACTGTACGAGAGACCCAGTACTTC; CDR3 protein: CAISPPGTVRETQYF
D gene: TRBD1; clone size: NA; J gene: TRBJ1-2; V gene: TRBV7-2; CDR3 DNA: TGTGCCAGCAGCTTCGCTACAGGGGGCTACTATGGCTACACCTTC; CDR3 protein: CASSFATGGYYGYTF
D gene: TRBD1; clone size: few; J gene: TRBJ2-3; V gene: TRBV5-1; CDR3 DNA: TGCGCCAGCAGCACCCAGGGGGATCGGGTCACAGATACGCAGTATTTT; CDR3 protein: CASSTQGDRVTDTQYF
D gene: NA; clone size: few; J gene: TRBJ2-5; V gene: TRBV28; CDR3 DNA: TGTGCCAGCAGTACAGTTGGCGGGACAGAGAGAACCCAGTACTTC; CDR3 protein: CASSTVGGTERTQYF
D gene: TRBD1; clone size: NA; J gene: TRBJ1-1; V gene: TRBV25-1; CDR3 DNA: TGTGCCAGCAGTGTCACAGGGGGCGTGAAGACTGAAGCTTTCTTT; CDR3 protein: CASSVTGGVKTEAFF
D gene: NA; clone size: few; J gene: TRBJ2-2; V gene: TRBV6-6; CDR3 DNA: TGTGCCAGCAGTTATCTCGGGGAGCTGTTTTTT; CDR3 protein: CASSYLGELFF
D gene: NA; clone size: NA; J gene: TRBJ2-1; V gene: TRBV11-2; CDR3 DNA: TGTGCCAGCAGTCCAATCGGTGAGCAGTTCTTC; CDR3 protein: CASSPIGEQFF
D gene: NA; clone size: few; J gene: TRBJ1-2; V gene: TRBV7-2; CDR3 DNA: TGTGCCAGCAGCCAAGGACAGCTCTATGGCTACACCTTC; CDR3 protein: CASSQGQLYGYTF
D gene: NA; clone size: NA; J gene: TRBJ1-6; V gene: TRBV5-1; CDR3 DNA: TGCGCCAGCAGGTTTCTGGGACCGCCTAATTCACCCCTCCACTTT; CDR3 protein: CASRFLGPPNSPLHF
D gene: NA; clone size: NA; J gene: TRBJ1-5; V gene: TRBV24-1; CDR3 DNA: TGTGCCACCAGTGCAGAGTATAGCAATCAGCCCCAGCATTTT; CDR3 protein: CATSAEYSNQPQHF
D gene: NA; clone size: NA; J gene: TRBJ2-5; V gene: TRBV2; CDR3 DNA: TGTGCCAGCAGTGAACAACCCGGGGCCTGGGAGACCCAGTACTTC; CDR3 protein: CASSEQPGAWETQYF
D gene: NA; clone size: few; J gene: TRBJ2-6; V gene: TRBV7-9; CDR3 DNA: TGTGCCAGCAGCTTAAAGGGGTCGGGGGCAGTCAACGTCCTGACTTTC; CDR3 protein: CASSLKGSGAVNVLTF
D gene: TRBD2; clone size: few; J gene: TRBJ2-3; V gene: TRBV20-1; CDR3 DNA: TGCAGTGCTAGAGATCCACTAGCGGGGGGGCCCACAGATACGCAGTATTTT; CDR3 protein: CSARDPLAGGPTDTQYF
D gene: NA; clone size: once; J gene: TRBJ1-1; V gene: TRBV12-3/TRBV12-4; CDR3 DNA: TGTGCCAGCAGTTTAGTCCAGTGTGAAGCTTTCTTT; CDR3 protein: CASSLVQCEAFF
D gene: TRBD2; clone size: NA; J gene: TRBJ2-1; V gene: TRBV19; CDR3 DNA: TGTGCCAGTAGTATGCTCCCCCCGAGCGGGGGGAACCATGAGCAGTTCTTC; CDR3 protein: CASSMLPPSGGNHEQFF
D gene: NA; clone size: few; J gene: TRBJ2-3; V gene: TRBV20-1; CDR3 DNA: TGCAGTGCTAGAGATAGAGTTAGCACAGATACGCAGTATTTT; CDR3 protein: CSARDRVSTDTQYF
D gene: NA; clone size: few; J gene: TRBJ2-3; V gene: TRBV13; CDR3 DNA: TGTGCCAGCAGACTCCCTGAGGCAGATACGCAGTATTTT; CDR3 protein: CASRLPEADTQYF
D gene: NA; clone size: NA; J gene: TRBJ2-2; V gene: TRBV5-6; CDR3 DNA: TGTGCCAGCAGCGTAATGAGAGGGTCGGGGATTGAGATTTTT; CDR3 protein: CASSVMRGSGIEIF
D gene: NA; clone size: NA; J gene: TRBJ2-5; V gene: TRBV7-2; CDR3 DNA: TGTGCCAGCTGCAGCCAGACGGGGTGGTTAGAGACCCAGTACTTC; CDR3 protein: CASCSQTGWLETQYF
D gene: NA; clone size: once; J gene: TRBJ1-1; V gene: TRBV9; CDR3 DNA: TGTGCCAGCAGCGTAGAGCGGAGATCTGAAGCTTTCTTT; CDR3 protein: CASSVERRSEAFF
D gene: NA; clone size: many; J gene: TRBJ2-7; V gene: TRBV11-2; CDR3 DNA: TGTGCCAGCAGCTTAATCCCCGGGGGCGAGCAGTACTTC; CDR3 protein: CASSLIPGGEQYF
D gene: NA; clone size: few; J gene: TRBJ2-3; V gene: TRBV7-6; CDR3 DNA: TGTGCCAGCAGCTTAGAAAGCCTTATCGATACGCAGTATTTT; CDR3 protein: CASSLESLIDTQYF
D gene: NA; clone size: few; J gene: TRBJ2-5; V gene: TRBV6-2/TRBV6-3; CDR3 DNA: TGTGCCAGCAGTTACAGGACGGAGACCCAGTACTTC; CDR3 protein: CASSYRTETQYF
D gene: NA; clone size: NA; J gene: TRBJ2-6; V gene: TRBV2; CDR3 DNA: TGTGCCAGCGTGGGGGCCAACGTCCTGACTTTC; CDR3 protein: CASVGANVLTF
D gene: NA; clone size: few; J gene: TRBJ2-1; V gene: TRBV9; CDR3 DNA: TGTGCCAGCAGCGTAGCGGGCCTTCGGGATGAGCAGTTCTTC; CDR3 protein: CASSVAGLRDEQFF
D gene: NA; clone size: NA; J gene: TRBJ2-3; V gene: TRBV5-1; CDR3 DNA: TGCGCCGGCAGCTTCGGGGGGTCCCAGGGGGGTACGCAGTATTTT; CDR3 protein: CAGSFGGSQGGTQYF
D gene: NA; clone size: once; J gene: TRBJ1-5; V gene: TRBV10-1; CDR3 DNA: TGCGCCAGCAGAGTACCCCGGGGACCGGGGTACGATCAGCCCCAGCATTTT; CDR3 protein: CASRVPRGPGYDQPQHF
D gene: NA; clone size: NA; J gene: TRBJ2-2; V gene: TRBV7-3; CDR3 DNA: TGTGCCAGCAGCCGGGCACAAAACACCGGGGAGCTGTTTTTT; CDR3 protein: CASSRAQNTGELFF
D gene: TRBD2; clone size: few; J gene: TRBJ2-5; V gene: TRBV6-5; CDR3 DNA: TGTGCCAGCAGTTACTCGGGGCTAGCGGGGGAAGAGACCCAGTACTTC; CDR3 protein: CASSYSGLAGEETQYF
D gene: NA; clone size: many; J gene: TRBJ2-3; V gene: TRBV20-1; CDR3 DNA: TGCAGTGCTAGAGATATAGGGGGCACAGATACGCAGTATTTT; CDR3 protein: CSARDIGGTDTQYF
D gene: NA; clone size: many; J gene: TRBJ2-5; V gene: TRBV12-3/TRBV12-4; CDR3 DNA: TGTGCCAGCAGCTGGGATCTCGGGGAGACCCAGTACTTC; CDR3 protein: CASSWDLGETQYF
D gene: NA; clone size: many; J gene: TRBJ2-2; V gene: TRBV7-2; CDR3 DNA: TGTGCCAGCAGCTTAGCACAGGGCGGGGAGCTGTTTTTT; CDR3 protein: CASSLAQGGELFF
D gene: TRBD1; clone size: many; J gene: TRBJ2-1; V gene: TRBV12-3/TRBV12-4; CDR3 DNA: TGTGCCAGCAGTTGGCGACAGGGGGCCTATGAGCAGTTCTTC; CDR3 protein: CASSWRQGAYEQFF
D gene: NA; clone size: NA; J gene: TRBJ2-3; V gene: TRBV6-1; CDR3 DNA: TGTGCCAGCAGTCCCCGGGACTCGACGATCTTCGATACGCAGTATTTT; CDR3 protein: CASSPRDSTIFDTQYF
D gene: NA; clone size: NA; J gene: TRBJ2-3; V gene: TRBV5-1; CDR3 DNA: TGCGCCAGCAGACAGGCCACAGATACGCAGTATTTT; CDR3 protein: CASRQATDTQYF
D gene: NA; clone size: NA; J gene: TRBJ1-6; V gene: TRBV2; CDR3 DNA: TGTGCCAGCAAACGGGGGCCTAATTCACCCCTCCACTTT; CDR3 protein: CASKRGPNSPLHF
D gene: NA; clone size: NA; J gene: TRBJ1-5; V gene: TRBV6-1; CDR3 DNA: TGTGCCAGCAGACATCCCCTGGGATGGGGCAATCAGCCCCAGCATTTT; CDR3 protein: CASRHPLGWGNQPQHF
D gene: TRBD1; clone size: NA; J gene: TRBJ2-1; V gene: TRBV29-1; CDR3 DNA: TGCAGCGTTGAAGATCGGCGACAGGGGAGCAATGAGCAGTTCTTC; CDR3 protein: CSVEDRRQGSNEQFF
D gene: NA; clone size: few; J gene: TRBJ2-5; V gene: TRBV20-1; CDR3 DNA: TGCAGTGCTAGTCGCGGGGAGCTCCAAGAGACCCAGTACTTC; CDR3 protein: CSASRGELQETQYF
D gene: TRBD2; clone size: NA; J gene: TRBJ2-1; V gene: TRBV12-3/TRBV12-4; CDR3 DNA: TGTGCCAGCAGATTTAGCGGGGGAGAGCAGTTCTTC; CDR3 protein: CASRFSGGEQFF
D gene: TRBD1; clone size: many; J gene: TRBJ1-1; V gene: TRBV7-9; CDR3 DNA: TGTGCCAGCAGCGGGGGACAGGGGAACACTGAAGCTTTCTTT; CDR3 protein: CASSGGQGNTEAFF
D gene: TRBD2; clone size: few; J gene: TRBJ2-1; V gene: TRBV7-3; CDR3 DNA: TGTGCCAGCAGCCCCCGACTAGCGGGTCGCAATGAGCAGTTCTTC; CDR3 protein: CASSPRLAGRNEQFF
D gene: TRBD2; clone size: NA; J gene: TRBJ2-1; V gene: TRBV11-1; CDR3 DNA: TGTGCCAGCAGTCAGACTAGCGGGGTATACAATGAGCAGTTCTTC; CDR3 protein: CASSQTSGVYNEQFF
D gene: NA; clone size: NA; J gene: TRBJ1-6; V gene: TRBV3-1; CDR3 DNA: TGTGCCTCAACGCCCACCTATAATTCACCCCTCCACTTT; CDR3 protein: CASTPTYNSPLHF
D gene: TRBD2; clone size: NA; J gene: TRBJ2-7; V gene: TRBV7-2; CDR3 DNA: TGTGCCAGCAGCTTCCCCGAGATAGCGGGATCCTACGAGCAGTACTTC; CDR3 protein: CASSFPEIAGSYEQYF
D gene: TRBD1; clone size: NA; J gene: TRBJ1-2; V gene: TRBV20-1; CDR3 DNA: TGCAGTGCTGCACGGGACAGTTCTAACTATGGCTACACCTTC; CDR3 protein: CSAARDSSNYGYTF
D gene: NA; clone size: NA; J gene: TRBJ2-2; V gene: TRBV20-1; CDR3 DNA: TGCAGTGCTAGAGACCGAACTTCGGGTACCGGGGAGCAGTTTTTT; CDR3 protein: CSARDRTSGTGEQFF
D gene: NA; clone size: NA; J gene: TRBJ2-6; V gene: TRBV5-1; CDR3 DNA: TGCGCCAGCATCGCCGGGGATGGGGCCAACGTCCTGACTTTC; CDR3 protein: CASIAGDGANVLTF
D gene: TRBD1; clone size: NA; J gene: TRBJ1-2; V gene: TRBV6-1; CDR3 DNA: TGTGCCAGCAGCAGGACAGGGTGGAGTGGTGGCTACACCTTC; CDR3 protein: CASSRTGWSGGYTF
D gene: NA; clone size: few; J gene: TRBJ2-1; V gene: TRBV12-3/TRBV12-4; CDR3 DNA: TGTGCCAGCAGTTTTATCCGGGGGGCGAACAATGAGCAGTTCTTC; CDR3 protein: CASSFIRGANNEQFF